This passage covers 17 T cell receptor beta chains from one sample sequenced in a study of T cells after posttransplantation cyclophosphamide. Sequencing used immunoSEQ multiplex PCR; TCRdb keeps in-frame clones, though not all of them. The sample contains tens of thousands of clones, none of them singletons. The sample consisted of PBMCs. Receptors were obtained from a man aged 35 to 55 in good health, CMV-negative, and a related stem cell transplant donor.

This clone has a count of ten or more. CDR3 coding DNA: TGTGCCAGCAGTGAACTGAGACTAGGCGCCTACGAGCAGTACGTC. Translation gives CASSELRLGAYEQYV. V gene TRBV6-1 combines with J gene TRBJ2-7; perhaps TRBD2 as D (6 bases). Trimming left V 2 bases short and J 2 bases short, with 13 bases between. Per the germline V gene, CDR1 is MNHNS and CDR2 is SASEGT. This CDR3 comprises 15 residues.

This clone was observed at least ten times. The CDR3 DNA reads as TGCGCCAGCAGCTTGGGTATAGCCAAAAACATTCAGTACTTC. Translated, it gives CASSLGIAKNIQYF. J is TRBJ2-4 and V is TRBV5-1; D is unresolved. The CDR3 is 14 residues long. The V end lost 0 bases, the J end lost 0 bases, and 4 bases lay between the germline ends. Germline CDR1 and CDR2: SGHRS and YFSETQ.

This clone was counted only a few times. The J gene is TRBJ2-5, the V gene TRBV4-1; 9 bases fit TRBD1. The J call could be wrong; TRBJ2-7 is a better fit for the DNA end. The germline V gene encodes CDR1 MGHRA and CDR2 YSYEKL. The CDR3 spans 16 residues. The CDR3 region has the DNA TGCGCCAGCAGCCAGGCCCCGGGACAGGGATTCTACGAGCAGTACTTC. Translation: CASSQAPGQGFYEQYF.

This clone was counted a few times. A read error may account for a junction end that differs from germline. V gene TRBV7-7 combines with J gene TRBJ2-5; 7 bases match TRBD1. The CDR3 spans 14 residues. Germline V CDR1 and CDR2: SSHAT, FNYEAQ (reference sequence). The CDR3 DNA follows: TGTGCTAGCAGCCTGGGACAGTTCCAAGAGACCCAGTACTTC. Translating gives CASSLGQFQETQYF.

This clone has more than one count but fewer than ten. The chain links TRBV10-2 to TRBJ2-3; 8 positions agree with TRBD1. The V gene's germline CDR1 is WSHSY and CDR2 SAAADI. The CDR3 spans 15 residues. V lost 2 bases to trimming and J lost 4 bases; unmatched junction nucleotides: 5. Written as DNA, the CDR3 is TGCGCCAGCAGTGAGGCAGGGGGCCCGGCAGATACGCAGTATTTT. Encoded protein: CASSEAGGPADTQYF.

This clone was recorded many times. J is TRBJ2-7 and V is TRBV28, with 10 bases aligning to TRBD2. Trimming cost V 5 bases and J 4 bases; bases outside gene matches: 8. The CDR3 has 15 amino acids. Germline V gene data show CDR1 as MDHEN and CDR2 as SYDVKM. CDR3 in amino acids: CASSPRTSGRYEQYV. Here the CDR3 DNA reads TGTGCCAGCAGTCCTAGGACTAGCGGACGATACGAGCAGTACGTC.

This clone has ten or more counts. The chain uses TRBV11-1 and TRBJ2-1; D is perhaps TRBD2 (6 bases). V lost 4 bases, J lost 7 bases, and 14 bases lay in between. Germline lookup yields CDR1 SGHAT and CDR2 FQDESV (reference sequence). This CDR3 region has 14 residues. CDR3 protein: CASSSSTRGNEQFF. CDR3 sequence (DNA): TGTGCCAGCAGCTCCTCGACTAGGGGTAATGAGCAGTTCTTC.

This clone has at least ten counts. The rearrangement links TRBV9 to TRBJ2-2; 8 bases line up with TRBD2. J gave up 0 bases and V 4 bases, and 2 bases lay outside the gene matches. This CDR3 has 15 residues. In germline, CDR1 is SGDLS, CDR2 YYNGEE. This chain's CDR3 is CASSRGGTNTGELFF. As DNA, the CDR3 is TGTGCCAGCAGCCGGGGGGGAACGAACACCGGGGAGCTGTTTTTT.

This clone was observed many times. The J gene is TRBJ1-2, the V gene TRBV4-3, with D perhaps matching TRBD1 (5 bases). V lost 3 bases, J lost 4 bases, and 12 bases lay in between. This CDR3 contains 14 residues. Germline CDR1 and CDR2: LGHNA and YSLEER. This CDR3 reads CASSQTTVGYGYTF. The CDR3 region has the DNA TGCGCCAGCAGCCAGACGACAGTTGGCTATGGCTACACCTTC.

This clone has a count of ten or more. The chain uses TRBV4-3 and TRBJ2-3, with 11 bases identical to TRBD2. The V and J ends lost 1 base and 4 bases, in that order; junction bases with no gene match: 4. The CDR3 has 16 amino acids. Germline CDR1 reads LGHNA; CDR2 reads YSLEER. This CDR3 is CASSQALAGGADTQYF. Here the CDR3 DNA reads TGCGCCAGCAGCCAAGCTCTAGCGGGAGGAGCAGATACGCAGTATTTT.

This clone was seen at least ten times. J is TRBJ2-1 and V is TRBV5-4, with TRBD1 as a possible D gene (5 bases). Germline CDR1 and CDR2: SGHNT and YYREEE (reference sequence). This CDR3 spans 15 amino acids. Trimming took off 0 bases at V and 4 bases at J, with 11 bases between the two ends. The CDR3 is CASSLDWGSYNEQFF. CDR3 coding DNA: TGTGCCAGCAGCTTGGATTGGGGCTCGTACAATGAGCAGTTCTTC.

This clone occurred many times. The V gene is TRBV19, the J gene TRBJ1-1; D gene uncertain. The CDR3 sequence is 13 residues long. V gave up 10 bases and J gave up 0 bases, with 12 bases separating them. Germline V gene lookup returns CDR1 LNHDA and CDR2 SQIVND (reference sequence). CDR3 protein: CATRGGVNTEAFF. The CDR3 DNA reads as TGTGCCACCAGAGGCGGCGTGAACACTGAAGCTTTCTTT. Full variable domain (outside the CDR3, taken from reference TRBV19 and TRBJ1-1): DGGITQSPKYLFRKEGQNVTLSCEQNLNHDAMYWYRQDPGQGLRLIYYSQIVNDFQKGDIAEGYSVSREKKESFPLTVTSAQKNPTAFYLCATRGGVNTEAFFGQGTRLTVV.

This clone was observed many times. The chain combines TRBV5-5 with TRBJ1-2, with D uncertain. The CDR3 loop spans 13 amino acids. CDR1 is SGHKS, CDR2 YYEKEE, per germline (reference sequence). V lost 0 bases and J lost 2, with 5 bases in between. The CDR3 loop reads CASSLGQNYGYTF. The DNA of the CDR3 is TGTGCCAGCAGCTTGGGTCAGAACTATGGCTACACCTTC.

This clone was detected ten times or more. The chain combines TRBV5-1 with TRBJ2-1, with 10 bases that match TRBD2. CDR3 length: 14 residues. The germline CDR1 and CDR2 sequences are SGHRS and YFSETQ. Unmatched junction bases numbered 3, after V lost 2 bases and J lost 7 bases. CDR3 sequence reads: CASSFSSGRNEQFF. CDR3 DNA sequence: TGCGCCAGCAGCTTTAGTAGCGGGAGGAATGAGCAGTTCTTC.

This clone was observed at least ten times. The CDR3 here is CASSPWTGAGEKLFF. CDR3 nucleotide sequence: TGTGCCAGCAGCCCGTGGACAGGGGCAGGTGAAAAACTGTTTTTT. V and J are TRBV11-2 and TRBJ1-4; 9 nucleotides line up with TRBD1. The CDR3 runs 15 residues. Germline V CDR1 and CDR2: SGHAT, FQNNGV. V shed 5 bases, J shed 7 bases, and the junction held 8 bases outside the gene matches.

This clone has ten or more counts. This chain links TRBV5-1 with TRBJ1-5, with a possible D match to TRBD1 (5 bases). V lost 0 bases and J lost 4, with 8 bases in between. Germline assignment: CDR1 SGHRS and CDR2 YFSETQ. The CDR3 has 14 residues. CDR3: CASSLGDRNQPQHF. CDR3 in DNA: TGCGCCAGCAGCTTGGGTGACAGAAATCAGCCCCAGCATTTT.

This clone showed up many times. The gene calls are TRBV18 and TRBJ1-4; D uncertain. Germline V gene lookup returns CDR1 KGHSH and CDR2 LQKENI. The CDR3 totals 14 residues. Trimming cost V 6 bases and J 8 bases, with 16 bases left between them. CDR3 in DNA: TGTGCCAGCTCTCCGGGATCCGGACGGGAAAAACTGTTTTTT. This gives the protein CASSPGSGREKLFF.